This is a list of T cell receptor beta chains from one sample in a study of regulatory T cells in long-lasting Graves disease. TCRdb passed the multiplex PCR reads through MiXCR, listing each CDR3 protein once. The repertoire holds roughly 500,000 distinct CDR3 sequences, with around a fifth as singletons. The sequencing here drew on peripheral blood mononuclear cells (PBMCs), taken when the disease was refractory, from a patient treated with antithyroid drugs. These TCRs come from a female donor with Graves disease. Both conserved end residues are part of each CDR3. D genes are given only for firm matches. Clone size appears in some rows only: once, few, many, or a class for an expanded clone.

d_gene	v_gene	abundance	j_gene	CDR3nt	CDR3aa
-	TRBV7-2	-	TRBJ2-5	TGTGCCAGCAGCTTAGTTAGTACCCAGTACTTC	CASSLVSTQYF
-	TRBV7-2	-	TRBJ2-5	TGTGCCAGCAGCTTTTCCCCGGAAGGGACCCAGTACTTC	CASSFSPEGTQYF
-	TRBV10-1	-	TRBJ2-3	TGCGCCAGCAGTGAGCAGGGCAGGGATACGCAGTATTTT	CASSEQGRDTQYF
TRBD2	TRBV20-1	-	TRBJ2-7	TGCAGTGCTAGAGATAGGCTAGCGGGGTATGGCGAGCAGTACTTC	CSARDRLAGYGEQYF
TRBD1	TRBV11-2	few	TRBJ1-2	TGTGCCAGCAGCTCGACTCGACAGGGTGGCTACACCTTC	CASSSTRQGGYTF
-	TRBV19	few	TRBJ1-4	TGTGCCAGTAAGGGTGCAGGGTTCATTGAAAAACTGTTTTTT	CASKGAGFIEKLFF
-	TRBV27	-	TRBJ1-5	TGTGCCAGCAGGAAAGCAGGGCGAGACCAGCCCCAGCATTTT	CASRKAGRDQPQHF
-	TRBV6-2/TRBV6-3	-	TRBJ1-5	TGTGCCAGCAGCAACCTCCGGATGCATCAGCCCCAGCATTTT	CASSNLRMHQPQHF
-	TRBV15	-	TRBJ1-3	TGTGCCACCAGCAGAGATTCTGGGTCTGGAAACACCATATATTTT	CATSRDSGSGNTIYF
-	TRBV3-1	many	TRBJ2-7	TGTGCCAGCAGCCAAGAGCAGGAGCAGTACTTC	CASSQEQEQYF
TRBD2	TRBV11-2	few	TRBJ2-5	TGTGCCAGCAGCTGGACTAGCGGGAGGGCCCGGGAGACCCAGTACTTC	CASSWTSGRARETQYF
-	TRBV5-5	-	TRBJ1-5	TGTGCCAGCAGCTTCGAGGGTGAAAGAAATCAGCCCCAGCATTTT	CASSFEGERNQPQHF
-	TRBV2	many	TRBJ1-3	TGTGCCAGCAGTGACAGCAGGTGGACTGGAAACACCATATATTTT	CASSDSRWTGNTIYF
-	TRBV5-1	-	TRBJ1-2	TGCGCCAGCAGGGTTACCGGGACTGGTGCTGATGGCTACACCTTC	CASRVTGTGADGYTF
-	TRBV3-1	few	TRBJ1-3	TGTGCCAGCAGCCAAGGGACCGTTGGAAACACCATATATTTT	CASSQGTVGNTIYF
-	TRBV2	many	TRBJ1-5	TGTGCCAGCAGAGTTGGCGCGAAGCCCCAGCATTTT	CASRVGAKPQHF
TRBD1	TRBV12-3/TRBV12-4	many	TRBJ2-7	TGTGCCAGCAGAAGAAAACCCGGACAGGGGGAATACGAGCAGTACTTC	CASRRKPGQGEYEQYF
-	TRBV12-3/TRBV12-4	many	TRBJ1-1	TGTGCCAGCAGTTTTGTACGGATGAACACTGAAGCTTTCTTT	CASSFVRMNTEAFF
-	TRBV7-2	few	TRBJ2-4	TGTGCCAGCAGCCCAGTGCTAACAGGCCCCCCGGGGAGCATTCAGTACTTC	CASSPVLTGPPGSIQYF
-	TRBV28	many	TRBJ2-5	TGTGCCAGCAGGACTCCAAAGTCCACACAAGAGACCCAGTACTTC	CASRTPKSTQETQYF
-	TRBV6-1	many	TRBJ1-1	TGTGCCAGCAGTAGGTTAAGAAACAACCAGAACACTGAAGCTTTCTTT	CASSRLRNNQNTEAFF
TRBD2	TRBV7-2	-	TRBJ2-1	TGTGCCAGCAGCCCGGGACTAGCGGGAGGTAGGGCCTACAATGAGCAGTTCTTC	CASSPGLAGGRAYNEQFF
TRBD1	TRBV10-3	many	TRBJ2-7	TGTGCCATCTCAGACCCGGGACAGGGACTTGACGAGCAGTACTTC	CAISDPGQGLDEQYF
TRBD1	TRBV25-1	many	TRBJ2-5	TGTGCCAGCAGTGCCATGGGGACAGGAACGGAGACCCAGTACTTC	CASSAMGTGTETQYF
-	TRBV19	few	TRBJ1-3	TGTGCCAGTAGACCGGGGATTGCTGGAAACACCATATATTTT	CASRPGIAGNTIYF
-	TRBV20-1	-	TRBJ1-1	TGCAGTGCTAGAGATGGTGACAGGAACACTGAAGCTTTCTTT	CSARDGDRNTEAFF
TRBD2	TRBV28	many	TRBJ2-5	TGTGCCAGCAGTCCGGGACTAGCGGGAGGGAGCCAAGAGACCCAGTACTTC	CASSPGLAGGSQETQYF
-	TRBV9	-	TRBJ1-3	TGTGCCAGCAGCCGAACCGATAGAAGGGGTTCTGGAAACACCATATATTTT	CASSRTDRRGSGNTIYF
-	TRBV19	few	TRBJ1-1	TGTGCCAGTAGCGGACAGATGCTAGCTTTCTTT	CASSGQMLAFF
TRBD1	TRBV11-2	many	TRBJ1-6	TGTGCCAGCAGCTTCGTTCCGGGGACAGGGGGAAATTCACCCCTCCACTTT	CASSFVPGTGGNSPLHF
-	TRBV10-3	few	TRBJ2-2	TGTGCCATCAGTGAGCGGGACGCCGCGAACACCGGGGAGCTGTTTTTT	CAISERDAANTGELFF
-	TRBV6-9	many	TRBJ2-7	TGTGCCAGCAGTTACTATCCTTCTAGTGCTGGCGAGCAGTACTTC	CASSYYPSSAGEQYF
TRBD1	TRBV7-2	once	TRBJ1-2	TGTGCCAGCAGTGCAGGACAGGATGTGGGCTACACCTTC	CASSAGQDVGYTF
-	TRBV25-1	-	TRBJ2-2	TGTGCCAGCAGTCCACAGGAGAACACCGGGGAGCTGTTTTTT	CASSPQENTGELFF
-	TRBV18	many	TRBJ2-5	TGTGCCAGCTCACCACAGAGCGAAGAGACCCAGTACTTC	CASSPQSEETQYF
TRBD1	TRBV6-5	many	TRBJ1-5	TGTGCCAGCAGTTACTCGGGACAGGGACTGGCTCAGCCCCAGCATTTT	CASSYSGQGLAQPQHF
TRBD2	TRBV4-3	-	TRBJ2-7	TGCGCCAGCAGCCTTACTAGCGGGAGGGGCGACGAGCAGTACTTC	CASSLTSGRGDEQYF
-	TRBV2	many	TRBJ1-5	TGTGCCAGCAACAGGGTTGGCAATCAGCCCCAGCATTTT	CASNRVGNQPQHF
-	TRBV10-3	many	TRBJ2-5	TGTGCCATCCGGGACAAAGCAGAGACCCAGTACTTC	CAIRDKAETQYF
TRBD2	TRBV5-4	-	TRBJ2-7	TGTGCCAGCAGCTTTCACCTCAGCGGGAGGGCTTTCGACGAGCAGTACTTC	CASSFHLSGRAFDEQYF
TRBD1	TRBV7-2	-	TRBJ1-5	TGTGCCAGCAGCTCCGGGACAGGATTTAGACAGCCCCAGCATTTT	CASSSGTGFRQPQHF
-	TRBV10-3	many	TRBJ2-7	TGTGCCACACTCTCCGAGCAGTACTTC	CATLSEQYF
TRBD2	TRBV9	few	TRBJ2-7	TGTGCCAGCAGCGGTAGCGGGAGTCGGTACGAGCAGTACTTC	CASSGSGSRYEQYF
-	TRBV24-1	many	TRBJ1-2	TGTGCCACCAGTGACCAGACTAATAGCTACACCTTC	CATSDQTNSYTF
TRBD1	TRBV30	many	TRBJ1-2	TGTGCCTATTCCCGGGACAGGCCCTATGGCTACACCTTC	CAYSRDRPYGYTF
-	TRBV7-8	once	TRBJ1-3	TGTGCCAGCAGCCCTCCCCCCAATGGAAACACCATATATTTT	CASSPPPNGNTIYF
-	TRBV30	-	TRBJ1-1	TGTGCCTGGAGCCCCACGCGAAGGGTGGGCACTGAAGCTTTCTTT	CAWSPTRRVGTEAFF
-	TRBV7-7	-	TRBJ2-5	TGTGCTAGCAGCTTAGGTGCCTCATGGGGACAAGAGACCCAGTACTTC	CASSLGASWGQETQYF
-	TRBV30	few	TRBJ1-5	TGTGCCTGGAGTGGGACAGTCAATCAGCCCCAGCATTTT	CAWSGTVNQPQHF
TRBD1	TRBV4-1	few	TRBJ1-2	TGCGCCAGCAGCCAAGATTGGAACAGGGGAGTCCGTGGGGGCTACACCTTC	CASSQDWNRGVRGGYTF
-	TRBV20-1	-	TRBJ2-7	TGCAGTGCTAAGTCCTACGAGCAGTACTTC	CSAKSYEQYF
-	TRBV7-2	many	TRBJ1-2	TGTGCCAGCATGCTTATGGGGGGCTCGGGAGGCTACACCTTC	CASMLMGGSGGYTF
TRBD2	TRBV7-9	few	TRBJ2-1	TGTGCCAGCTATAGCGGGAGCTCCTACAATGAGCAGTTCTTC	CASYSGSSYNEQFF
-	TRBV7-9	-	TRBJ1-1	TGTGCCAGCGGTAAGAGAGGTGGGACTGAAGCTTTCTTT	CASGKRGGTEAFF
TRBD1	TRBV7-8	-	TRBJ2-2	TGTGCCAGCGACCGGCTGGGACAGGGCCGGGAGCTGTTTTTT	CASDRLGQGRELFF
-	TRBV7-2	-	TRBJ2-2	TGTGCCAGCAGTCCAGGAGGGGGTGGCACCGGGGAGCTGTTTTTT	CASSPGGGGTGELFF